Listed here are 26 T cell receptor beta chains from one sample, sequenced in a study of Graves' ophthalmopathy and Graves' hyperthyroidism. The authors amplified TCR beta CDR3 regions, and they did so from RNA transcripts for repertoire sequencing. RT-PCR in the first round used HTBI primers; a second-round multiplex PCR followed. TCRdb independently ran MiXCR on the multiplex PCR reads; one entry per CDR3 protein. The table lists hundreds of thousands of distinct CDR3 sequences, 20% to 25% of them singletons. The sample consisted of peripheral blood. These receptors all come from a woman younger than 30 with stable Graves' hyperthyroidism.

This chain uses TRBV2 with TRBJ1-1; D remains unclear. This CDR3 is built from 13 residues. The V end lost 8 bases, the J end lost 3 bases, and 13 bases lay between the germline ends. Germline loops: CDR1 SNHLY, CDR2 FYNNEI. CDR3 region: CASLRERDTEAFF. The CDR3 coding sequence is TGTGCCAGCCTACGGGAAAGGGACACTGAAGCTTTCTTT.

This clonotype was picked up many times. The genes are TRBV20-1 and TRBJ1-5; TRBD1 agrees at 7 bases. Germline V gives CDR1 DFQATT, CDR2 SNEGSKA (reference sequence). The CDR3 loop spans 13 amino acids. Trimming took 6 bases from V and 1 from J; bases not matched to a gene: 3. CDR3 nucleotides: TGCAGTGCCAAGGGACAGAGCAATCAGCCCCAGCATTTT. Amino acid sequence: CSAKGQSNQPQHF.

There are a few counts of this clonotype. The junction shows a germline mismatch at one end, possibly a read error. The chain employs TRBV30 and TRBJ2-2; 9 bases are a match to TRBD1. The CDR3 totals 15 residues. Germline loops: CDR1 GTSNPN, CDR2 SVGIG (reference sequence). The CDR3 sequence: CAWMAGTGNTGELSF. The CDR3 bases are TGTGCCTGGATGGCCGGGACAGGGAACACCGGGGAGCTGTCTTTT.

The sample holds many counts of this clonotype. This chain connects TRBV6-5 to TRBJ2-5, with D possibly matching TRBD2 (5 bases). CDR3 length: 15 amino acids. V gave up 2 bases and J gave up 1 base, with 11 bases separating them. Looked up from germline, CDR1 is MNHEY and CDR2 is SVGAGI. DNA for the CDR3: TGTGCCAGCAGTTACAGGGCTAGCCTCCAAGAGACCCAGTACTTC. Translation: CASSYRASLQETQYF.

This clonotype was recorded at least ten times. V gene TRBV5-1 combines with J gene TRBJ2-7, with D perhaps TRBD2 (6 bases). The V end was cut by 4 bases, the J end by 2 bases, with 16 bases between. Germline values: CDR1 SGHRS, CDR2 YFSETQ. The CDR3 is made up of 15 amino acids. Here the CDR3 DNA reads TGCGCCAGCAGCCAACCCGGGACTCCCACCTACGAGCAGTACTTC. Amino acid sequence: CASSQPGTPTYEQYF.

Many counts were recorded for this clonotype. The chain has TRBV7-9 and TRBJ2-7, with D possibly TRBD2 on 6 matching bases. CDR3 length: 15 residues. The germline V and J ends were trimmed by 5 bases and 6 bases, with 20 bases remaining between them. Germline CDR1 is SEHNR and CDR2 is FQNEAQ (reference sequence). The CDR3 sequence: CASSPPGLINGEQYF. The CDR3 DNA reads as TGTGCCAGCAGCCCCCCGGGACTGATTAATGGCGAGCAGTACTTC.

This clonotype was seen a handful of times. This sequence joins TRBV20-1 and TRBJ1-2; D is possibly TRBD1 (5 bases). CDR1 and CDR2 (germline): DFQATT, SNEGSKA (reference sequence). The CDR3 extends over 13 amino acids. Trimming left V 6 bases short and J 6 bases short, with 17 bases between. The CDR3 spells CSATGVATNGYTF. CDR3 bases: TGCAGTGCAACAGGAGTAGCTACTAATGGCTACACCTTC.

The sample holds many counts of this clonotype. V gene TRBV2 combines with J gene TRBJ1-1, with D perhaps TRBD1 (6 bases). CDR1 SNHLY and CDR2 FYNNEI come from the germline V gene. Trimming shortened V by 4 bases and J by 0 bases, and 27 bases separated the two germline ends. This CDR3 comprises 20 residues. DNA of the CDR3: TGTGCCAGCAGTGTGGCGGTGGTGAGGCAGGGGCCACTCATGAACACTGAAGCTTTCTTT. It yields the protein CASSVAVVRQGPLMNTEAFF.

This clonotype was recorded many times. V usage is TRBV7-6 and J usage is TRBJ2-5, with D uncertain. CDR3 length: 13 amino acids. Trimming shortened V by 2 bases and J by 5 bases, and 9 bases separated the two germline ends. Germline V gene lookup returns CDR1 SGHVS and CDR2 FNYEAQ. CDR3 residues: CASSLLVVETQYF. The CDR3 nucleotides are TGTGCCAGCAGCTTACTGGTGGTGGAGACCCAGTACTTC.

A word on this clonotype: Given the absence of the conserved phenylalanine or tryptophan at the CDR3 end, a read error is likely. The CDR3 is CASSPPSSYEQYY. The CDR3 DNA follows: TGTGCCAGCAGCCCACCCTCCTCCTACGAGCAGTACTAC. The chain couples TRBV7-2 to TRBJ2-7; D gene ambiguous. Looked up from germline, CDR1 is SGHTA and CDR2 is FQGNSA. Between the trimmed V and J ends, which lost 5 bases and 0 bases, there was a span of 8 bases. The CDR3 spans 13 residues.

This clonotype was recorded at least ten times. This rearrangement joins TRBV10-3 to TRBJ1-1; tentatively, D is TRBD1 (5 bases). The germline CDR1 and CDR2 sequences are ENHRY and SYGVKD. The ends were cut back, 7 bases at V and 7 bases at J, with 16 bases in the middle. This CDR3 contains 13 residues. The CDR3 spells CAIKEGEGGEAFF. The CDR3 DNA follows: TGTGCCATCAAGGAAGGGGAGGGCGGTGAAGCTTTCTTT.

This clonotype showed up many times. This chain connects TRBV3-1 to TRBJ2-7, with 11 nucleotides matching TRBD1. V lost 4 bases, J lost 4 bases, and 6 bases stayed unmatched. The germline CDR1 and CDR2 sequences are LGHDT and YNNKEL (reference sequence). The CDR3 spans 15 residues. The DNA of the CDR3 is TGTGCCAGCAGCCTGGGACAGGGGGTCCGGTACGAGCAGTACTTC. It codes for CASSLGQGVRYEQYF.

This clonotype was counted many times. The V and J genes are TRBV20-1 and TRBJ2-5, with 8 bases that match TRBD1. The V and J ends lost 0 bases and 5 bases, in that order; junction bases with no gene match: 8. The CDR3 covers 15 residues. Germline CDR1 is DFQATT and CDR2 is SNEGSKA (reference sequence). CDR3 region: CSARDIRGHGETQYF. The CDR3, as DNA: TGCAGTGCTAGAGACATCAGGGGGCATGGGGAGACCCAGTACTTC.

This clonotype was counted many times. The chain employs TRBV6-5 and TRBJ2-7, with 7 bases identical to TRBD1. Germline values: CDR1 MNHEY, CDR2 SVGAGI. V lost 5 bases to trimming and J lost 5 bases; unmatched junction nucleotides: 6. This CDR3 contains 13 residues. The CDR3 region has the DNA TGTGCCAGCAGTCCCGGGACAGCTAACGAGCAGTACTTC. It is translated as CASSPGTANEQYF.

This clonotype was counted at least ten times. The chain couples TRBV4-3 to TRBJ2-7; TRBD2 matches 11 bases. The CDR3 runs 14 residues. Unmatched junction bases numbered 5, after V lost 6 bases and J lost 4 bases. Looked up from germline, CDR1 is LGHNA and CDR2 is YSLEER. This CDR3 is CASSIAGGYYEQYF. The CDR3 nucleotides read TGCGCCAGCAGTATAGCGGGAGGGTATTACGAGCAGTACTTC.

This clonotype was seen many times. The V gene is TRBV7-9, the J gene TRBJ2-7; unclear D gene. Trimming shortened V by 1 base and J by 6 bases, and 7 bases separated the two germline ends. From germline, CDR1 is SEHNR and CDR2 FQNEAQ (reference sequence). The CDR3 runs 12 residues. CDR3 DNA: TGTGCCAGCAGCTTAGGGCTTGGCGAGCAGTACTTC. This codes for CASSLGLGEQYF.

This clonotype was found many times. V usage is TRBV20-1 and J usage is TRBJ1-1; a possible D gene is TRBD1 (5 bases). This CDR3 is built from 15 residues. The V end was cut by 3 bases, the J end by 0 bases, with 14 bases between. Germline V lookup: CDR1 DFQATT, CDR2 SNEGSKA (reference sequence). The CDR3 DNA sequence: TGCAGTGCTAGCCTGGGACGGACTATGAACACTGAAGCTTTCTTT. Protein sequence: CSASLGRTMNTEAFF.

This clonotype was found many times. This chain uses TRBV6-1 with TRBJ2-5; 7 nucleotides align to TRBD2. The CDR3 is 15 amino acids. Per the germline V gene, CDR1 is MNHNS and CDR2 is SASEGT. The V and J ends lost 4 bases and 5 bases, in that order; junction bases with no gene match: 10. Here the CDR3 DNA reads TGTGCCAGCAGTGTGGTGGCGGGGGAAGGGGAGACCCAGTACTTC. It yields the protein CASSVVAGEGETQYF.

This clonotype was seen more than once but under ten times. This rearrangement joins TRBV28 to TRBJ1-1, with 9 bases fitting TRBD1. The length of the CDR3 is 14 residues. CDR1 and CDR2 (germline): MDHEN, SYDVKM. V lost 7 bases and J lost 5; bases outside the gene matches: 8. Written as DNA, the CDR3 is TGTGCCAGCACCACGGGACAGGGAGGGACTGAAGCTTTCTTT. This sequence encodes CASTTGQGGTEAFF.

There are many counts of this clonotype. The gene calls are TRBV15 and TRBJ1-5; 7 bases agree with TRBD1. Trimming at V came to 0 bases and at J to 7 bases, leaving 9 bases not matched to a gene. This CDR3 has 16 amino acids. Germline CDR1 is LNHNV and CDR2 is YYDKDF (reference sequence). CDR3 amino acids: CATSRDLGGGRQPQHF. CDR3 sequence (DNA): TGTGCCACCAGCAGAGATCTAGGAGGGGGCAGACAGCCCCAGCATTTT.

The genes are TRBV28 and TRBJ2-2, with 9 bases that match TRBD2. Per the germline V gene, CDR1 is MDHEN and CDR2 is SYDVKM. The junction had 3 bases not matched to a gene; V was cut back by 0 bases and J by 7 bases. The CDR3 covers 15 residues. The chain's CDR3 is CASSLWLAGIGELFF. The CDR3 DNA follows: TGTGCCAGCAGTTTATGGCTAGCGGGAATCGGGGAGCTGTTTTTT.

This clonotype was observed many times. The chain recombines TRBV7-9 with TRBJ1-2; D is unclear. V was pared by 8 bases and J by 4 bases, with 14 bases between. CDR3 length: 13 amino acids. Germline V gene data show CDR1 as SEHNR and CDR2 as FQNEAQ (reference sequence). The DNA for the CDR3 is TGTGCCAGCCTCCACTGGGCCGGCTATGGCTACACCTTC. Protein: CASLHWAGYGYTF.

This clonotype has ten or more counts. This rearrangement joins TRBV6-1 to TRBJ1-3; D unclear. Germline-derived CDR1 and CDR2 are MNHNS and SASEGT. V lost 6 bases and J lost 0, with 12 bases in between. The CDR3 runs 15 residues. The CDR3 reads CASRVGWNSGNTIYF. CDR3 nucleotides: TGTGCCAGCAGGGTGGGGTGGAACTCTGGAAACACCATATATTTT.

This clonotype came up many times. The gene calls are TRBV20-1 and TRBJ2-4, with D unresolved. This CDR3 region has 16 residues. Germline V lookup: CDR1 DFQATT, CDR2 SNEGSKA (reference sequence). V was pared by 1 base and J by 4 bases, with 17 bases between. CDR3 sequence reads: CSARVRFGYGKNIQYF. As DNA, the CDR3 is TGCAGTGCTAGAGTCAGATTTGGTTACGGAAAAAACATTCAGTACTTC.

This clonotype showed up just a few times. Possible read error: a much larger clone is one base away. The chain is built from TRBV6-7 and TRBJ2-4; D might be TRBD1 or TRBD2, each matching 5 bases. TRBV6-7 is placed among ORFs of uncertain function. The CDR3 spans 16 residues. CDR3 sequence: CASRPGASLAKNIKYF. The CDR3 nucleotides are TGTGCCAGCCGACCCGGGGCATCCTTAGCCAAAAACATTAAGTACTTC.

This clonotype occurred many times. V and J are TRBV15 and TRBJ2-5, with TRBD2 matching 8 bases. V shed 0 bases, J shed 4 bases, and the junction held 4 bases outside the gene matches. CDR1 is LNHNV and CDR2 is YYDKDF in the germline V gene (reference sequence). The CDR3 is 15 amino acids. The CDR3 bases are TGTGCCACCAGCAGAGATCCGGGACTAGGAGAGACCCAGTACTTC. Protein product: CATSRDPGLGETQYF.